These 5 T cell receptor beta chains came from one sample sequenced in a study of shared clonotypes between healthy human individuals. This table comes from immunoSEQ multiplex PCR, and its TCRdb copy is limited to in-frame clones, with some not included. Among 850,000 to 1,200,000 clones listed, approximately 76% were seen once. Sequenced sample: memory CD4+ T cells sorted from blood. Subset specified: CD45RA-negative fraction. These TCRs come from a man younger than 35 in good health.

This chain joins TRBV5-6 and TRBJ2-7, with D perhaps TRBD1 (5 bases). This CDR3 has 12 residues. V was clipped by 1 base and J by 8 bases, with 10 bases between them. Germline CDR1 reads SGHDT; CDR2 reads YYEEEE. CDR3 in DNA: TGTGCCAGCAGCTTGCAGGGCGACAAGCAGTACTTC. It is translated as CASSLQGDKQYF.

The J gene is TRBJ2-7, the V gene TRBV18; the D gene is possibly TRBD2 (6 bases). Germline V CDR1 and CDR2: KGHSH, LQKENI. Trimming cost V 5 bases and J 3 bases, with 14 bases left between them. The CDR3 consists of 14 residues. The DNA of the CDR3 is TGTGCCAGCTCATTCGGATCCGGGGGCTACGAGCAGTACTTC. This encodes CASSFGSGGYEQYF. The full variable domain, rest sourced from reference TRBV18 and TRBJ2-7, is NAGVMQNPRHLVRRRGQEARLRCSPMKGHSHVYWYRQLPEEGLKFMVYLQKENIIDESGMPKERFSAEFPKEGPSILRIQQVVRGDSAAYFCASSFGSGGYEQYFGPGTRLTVT.

The rearrangement links TRBV5-1 to TRBJ2-5; tentatively, D is TRBD1 (6 bases). CDR3 length equals 13 residues. Trimming removed 0 bases at V and 9 bases at J, with 12 bases between. Germline V gene lookup returns CDR1 SGHRS and CDR2 YFSETQ. CDR3 sequence (DNA): TGCGCCAGCAGCTTGGGACAGGCCGAGGCCCAGTACTTC. Its protein product is CASSLGQAEAQYF.

This chain uses TRBV25-1 with TRBJ1-2, with TRBD1 matching 7 bases. This CDR3 has 13 amino acids. Trimming at V came to 6 bases and at J to 4 bases, leaving 5 bases not matched to a gene. Germline CDR1 and CDR2: MGHDK and SYGVNS. The CDR3 coding sequence is TGTGCCAGCAGCCCCGGGACAGTCTATGGCTACACCTTC. This gives the protein CASSPGTVYGYTF.

The chain employs TRBV6-1 and TRBJ2-3, with TRBD2 matching 11 bases. CDR1 MNHNS and CDR2 SASEGT come from the germline V gene. This CDR3 contains 15 residues. The ends lost 5 bases at V and 4 bases at J; junction bases unmatched: 5. The CDR3 here is CASSSTSGTADTQYF. The CDR3 DNA is TGTGCCAGCAGTTCGACTAGCGGGACAGCAGATACGCAGTATTTT.